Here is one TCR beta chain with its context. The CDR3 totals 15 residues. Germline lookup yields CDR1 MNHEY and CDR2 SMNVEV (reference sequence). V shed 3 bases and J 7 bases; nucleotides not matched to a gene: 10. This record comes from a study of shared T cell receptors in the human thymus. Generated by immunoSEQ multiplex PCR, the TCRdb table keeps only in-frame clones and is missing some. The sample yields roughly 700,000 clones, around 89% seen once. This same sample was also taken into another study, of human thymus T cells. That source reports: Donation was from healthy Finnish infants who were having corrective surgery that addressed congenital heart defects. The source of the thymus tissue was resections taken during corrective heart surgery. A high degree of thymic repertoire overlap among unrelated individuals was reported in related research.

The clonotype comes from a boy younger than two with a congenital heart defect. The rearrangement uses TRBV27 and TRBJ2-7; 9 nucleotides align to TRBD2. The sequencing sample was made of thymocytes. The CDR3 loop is CASSLSSGSIREQYF. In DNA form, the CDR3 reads TGTGCCAGCAGTTTGAGTAGCGGGAGTATTAGGGAGCAGTACTTC.